A selection of T cell receptor beta chains follows, all from one sample in a study of blood T cell repertoires in COVID-19. Assay: immunoSEQ multiplex PCR; the TCRdb copy retains only in-frame clones and omits some. The table lists 300,000 to 450,000 clones, 80% to 90% of them singletons. Sequencing used PBMCs or T cells enriched from blood (not recorded which). The receptors come from a man aged 25-45 years who had recovered from COVID-19. Each CDR3 is given with its conserved first and last residue. A D gene is named only where the DNA matches it firmly. The size entry is marked missing in some rows and otherwise reads once, few, many or a size class.

TRBD1	TRBJ1-6	TRBV18	NA	TGTGCCAGCTCACCACCATTTTTGGGACAGGGCGAATCACCCCTCCACTTT	CASSPPFLGQGESPLHF
NA	TRBJ1-2	TRBV5-5	many	TGTGCCAGCAGCCCCTATGGACAGTACTATGGCTACACCTTC	CASSPYGQYYGYTF
NA	TRBJ1-6	TRBV6-5	few	TGTGCCAGCAGTTACCCCCTCAGCGGGCCCCTCCACTTT	CASSYPLSGPLHF
TRBD1	TRBJ1-6	TRBV19	NA	TGTGCCAGCGGACGACAGGGGCTGGATTCACCCCTCCACTTT	CASGRQGLDSPLHF
NA	TRBJ1-2	TRBV5-6	NA	TGTGCCAGCAGCTTGACAGACTATGGCTACACCTTC	CASSLTDYGYTF
NA	TRBJ2-1	TRBV4-1	few	TGCGCCAGCAGCCAAGGACACTTATCACAGTTCTTC	CASSQGHLSQFF
TRBD1	TRBJ1-2	TRBV10-3	once	TGTGCCATCAGGGGACAGGGAGCGGGCTATGGCTACACCTTC	CAIRGQGAGYGYTF
NA	TRBJ1-5	TRBV12-5	NA	TGTGCTAGTGCAGGGGCCGGCAATCAGCCCCAGCATTTT	CASAGAGNQPQHF
TRBD1	TRBJ1-1	TRBV5-4	NA	TGTGCCAGCAGCTGGGACAGAATTACCAACACTGAAGCTTTCTTT	CASSWDRITNTEAFF
TRBD1	TRBJ2-2	TRBV6-5	NA	TGTGCCAGCAGAAAGGGACAGCCGAACACCGGGGAGCTGTTTTTT	CASRKGQPNTGELFF
NA	TRBJ2-1	TRBV3-1/TRBV3-2	NA	TGTGCCAGCAGCCAGGTCGGGGTGACGATAAGCTCCTACAATGAGCAGTTCTTC	CASSQVGVTISSYNEQFF
NA	TRBJ1-2	TRBV19	NA	TGTGCCAGTAGGGCCGGGGGGAGCTATGGCTACACCTTC	CASRAGGSYGYTF
NA	TRBJ1-5	TRBV5-1	NA	TGCGCCAGCAGCTTGAACCGACAGGATAGCAATCAGCCCCAGCATTTT	CASSLNRQDSNQPQHF
NA	TRBJ1-2	TRBV4-1	NA	TGCGCCAGCAGCCAAGCACAAGGGGGAAACTATGGCTACACCTTC	CASSQAQGGNYGYTF
NA	TRBJ1-5	TRBV2	NA	TGTGCCAGCAAAAATGACGGGATCCCTAATCAGCCCCAGCATTTT	CASKNDGIPNQPQHF
NA	TRBJ2-3	TRBV5-6	NA	TGTGCCAGCAGCTTGGGAATAGGGGTGGATACGCAGTATTTT	CASSLGIGVDTQYF
NA	TRBJ1-1	TRBV12-3/TRBV12-4	NA	TGTGCCAGCAGTTTAAGGGGGACTGAAGCTTTCTTT	CASSLRGTEAFF
TRBD1	TRBJ2-3	TRBV18	NA	TGTGCCAGCTCACCTATTACAGGGGTCGAAGATACGCAGTATTTT	CASSPITGVEDTQYF